This entry is about one T cell receptor (beta chain). Its antigen remains unknown. Other DNA sequences from this sample encode an identical CDR3 as well. The record originates from a study of cytomegalovirus exposure and HLA in healthy donors. Findings and limits, study-wide: The authors judged a highly shared variant cluster likely a sequencing artifact. In a later analysis, the majority of CMV-associated beta chains seemingly showed HLA restriction. A later analysis appeared to link common viral pathogens to several of the most significant clusters.

This CDR3 is built from 14 residues. Germline trimming cut 3 bases from V and 2 bases from J; bases unmatched to any gene: 0. Germline assignment: CDR1 KGHSH and CDR2 LQKENI. 13 Jbeta primers and 60 Vbeta primers were used for the PCR. Source study methods: Later work found roughly 80 million unique TCR beta chains, with roughly 11 million shared. Produced via immunoSEQ multiplex PCR; TCRdb's table is partial and in-frame only. V, J and clone size are taken as reported in that table, and D and trimming were inferred from the DNA itself. The sample shows about 140,000 clones, roughly four fifths of them seen only once.

The chain combines TRBV18 with TRBJ2-7; 11 nucleotides line up with TRBD1. This clonotype was obtained from a woman aged 60-70 years in good health and CMV-seropositive. Material: PBMCs. The CDR3 sequence is CASSPGQGAYEQYF. The CDR3 nucleotides are TGTGCCAGCTCACCGGGACAGGGGGCCTACGAGCAGTACTTC.